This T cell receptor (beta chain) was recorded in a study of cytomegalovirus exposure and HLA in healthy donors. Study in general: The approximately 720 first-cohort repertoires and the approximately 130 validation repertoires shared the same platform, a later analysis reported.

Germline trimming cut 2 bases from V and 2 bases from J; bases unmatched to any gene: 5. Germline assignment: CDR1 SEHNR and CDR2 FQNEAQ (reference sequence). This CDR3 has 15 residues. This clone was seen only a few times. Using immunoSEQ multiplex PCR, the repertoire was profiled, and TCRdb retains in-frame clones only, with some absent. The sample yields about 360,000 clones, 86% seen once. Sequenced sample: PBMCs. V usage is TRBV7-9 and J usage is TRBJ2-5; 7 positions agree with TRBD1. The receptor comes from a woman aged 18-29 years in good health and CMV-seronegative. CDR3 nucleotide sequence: TGTGCCAGCAGCTTAACAGGGGAAAAGCAAGAGACCCAGTACTTC. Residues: CASSLTGEKQETQYF.